This entry lists 2 T cell receptor beta chains sequenced from one sample in a study of blood T cell repertoires in COVID-19. The method was immunoSEQ multiplex PCR; TCRdb's version includes in-frame clones alone and lacks a portion of them. The profile shows some 210,000 clones, about 89% of them singletons. Sequencing was done on a sample of peripheral blood. The source is a man aged 60-69 years who had recovered from COVID-19.

The chain is built from TRBV19 and TRBJ2-2, with 10 bases aligning to TRBD1. The CDR3 sequence is 16 residues long. The germline V gene encodes CDR1 LNHDA and CDR2 SQIVND (reference sequence). V lost 7 bases and J lost 7; bases outside the gene matches: 12. For the CDR3, the DNA is TGTGCCAGTATGGAGACAGGGGGCGCTTCGGGCGGGGAGCTGTTTTTT. It is translated as CASMETGGASGGELFF.

V usage is TRBV27 and J usage is TRBJ2-7; 7 nucleotides match TRBD1. Germline assignment: CDR1 MNHEY and CDR2 SMNVEV (reference sequence). The CDR3 extends over 14 amino acids. Trimming cost V 5 bases and J 3 bases; bases outside gene matches: 7. CDR3: CASSPRDSSYEQYF. CDR3 sequence (DNA): TGTGCCAGCAGTCCAAGGGACAGCAGCTACGAGCAGTACTTC.